These T cell receptor beta chains were read from a single sample in a study of T cell changes during pregnancy in multiple sclerosis. Data came from immunoSEQ multiplex PCR; TCRdb stores just in-frame clones and leaves some out. The profile shows tens of thousands of clones, about 91% of them singletons. This sample comprised peripheral blood, obtained after pregnancy. The receptors stem from a female donor in good health, enrolled as a control in a pregnancy study. The CDR3 runs from the conserved cysteine through the conserved F or W. Each record gives: V gene, J gene, CDR3 protein.

TRBV11-3	TRBJ2-7	CASSLGGQGTSYEQYF
TRBV27	TRBJ2-1	CASSSGGSYNEQFF
TRBV6-5	TRBJ1-4	CASSYGGLGKLFF
TRBV4-1	TRBJ2-5	CASSRRTGGKETQYF
TRBV2	TRBJ1-5	CASMYGGAGVYSNQPQHF
TRBV18	TRBJ2-7	CASSPREEPYEQYF
TRBV27	TRBJ1-1	CASSAWTGAEAFF
TRBV11-2	TRBJ1-1	CASSLQGGGTEAFF
TRBV5-5	TRBJ2-5	CASSLAETQYF
TRBV29-1	TRBJ1-1	CSVNRGDTEAFF
TRBV7-2	TRBJ1-2	CASSLPNYGYTF
TRBV5-1	TRBJ2-3	CASSFQTGTDTQYF
TRBV5-1	TRBJ2-1	CATQTAQGRNEQFF
TRBV7-9	TRBJ1-4	CASSLALGQHDSTNEKLFF
TRBV27	TRBJ1-1	CASRNPGQGLSEAFF
TRBV6-5	TRBJ2-5	CASSVRGQGAETQYF
TRBV7-6	TRBJ1-1	CASMRYMNTEAFF